This entry lists 16 T cell receptor beta chains sequenced from one sample in a study of response to subunit inactivated influenza vaccine. MiXCR was run by TCRdb on the RT-PCR reads, yielding one entry per CDR3 protein. The sample includes hundreds of thousands of distinct CDR3 sequences, approximately 17% of them seen just once. Here the sequenced sample was PBMCs from blood, taken roughly 5 days after vaccination. All receptors derive from a middle-aged man who received an inactivated influenza vaccine.

V usage is TRBV20-1 and J usage is TRBJ2-1; 8 bases fit TRBD2. The V gene's germline CDR1 is DFQATT and CDR2 SNEGSKA (reference sequence). The CDR3 is made up of 15 amino acids. J gave up 2 bases and V 4 bases, and 7 bases lay outside the gene matches. This chain's CDR3 is CSATRGLAAYNEQFF. The CDR3 DNA follows: TGCAGTGCTACCCGAGGACTAGCAGCCTACAATGAGCAGTTCTTC.

V usage is TRBV12-3 or TRBV12-4 and J usage is TRBJ1-1; D might be TRBD1 (6 bases). Trimming pared 5 bases from V and 0 bases from J, leaving 10 bases between. There are 14 residues in the CDR3. The chain's CDR3 is CASSPQGMNTEAFF. CDR3 nucleotides: TGTGCCAGCAGTCCACAGGGAATGAACACTGAAGCTTTCTTT.

The chain combines TRBV5-8 with TRBJ2-1; a possible D gene is TRBD2 (5 bases). Germline CDR1 and CDR2: SGHTS and YDEGEE. CDR3 length: 13 residues. Trimming pared 6 bases from V and 7 bases from J, leaving 14 bases between. As DNA, the CDR3 is TGTGCCAGCACCCTCATCGGGGAGAATGAGCAGTTCTTC. Encoded protein: CASTLIGENEQFF.

This chain links TRBV20-1 with TRBJ2-7, with TRBD2 matching 7 bases. V lost 4 bases and J lost 0; bases outside the gene matches: 12. The V gene's germline CDR1 is DFQATT and CDR2 SNEGSKA (reference sequence). The CDR3 runs to 16 residues. The CDR3 loop reads CSANIAGRPYSYEQYF. CDR3 coding DNA: TGCAGTGCTAATATAGCGGGCAGACCCTACTCCTACGAGCAGTACTTC.

The chain carries TRBV12-3 or TRBV12-4 and TRBJ2-2; D perhaps matches TRBD1 (5 bases). V dropped 6 bases and J dropped 5 bases, with 16 bases sitting between them. The CDR3 has 15 amino acids. The CDR3 nucleotides read TGTGCCAGCAGGATAGATTCGACAGAGACCGGGGAGCTGTTTTTT. Its protein product is CASRIDSTETGELFF.

This clonotype was seen only a few times. The chain has TRBV27 and TRBJ2-7; a possible D gene is TRBD2 (6 bases). This CDR3 has 14 residues. Germline loops: CDR1 MNHEY, CDR2 SMNVEV (reference sequence). The V gene lost 2 bases and the J gene lost 0 bases, with 8 bases spanning the gap. The CDR3, as DNA: TGTGCCAGCAGTTTAGGGGGGATCTCCTACGAGCAGTACTTC. It encodes CASSLGGISYEQYF.

The V and J genes are TRBV7-6 and TRBJ2-3; no clear D gene. In germline, CDR1 is SGHVS, CDR2 FNYEAQ. V was trimmed by 3 bases and J by 3 bases, leaving 10 bases between them. This CDR3 has 14 amino acids. CDR3 sequence (DNA): TGTGCCAGCAGCTTTGGCGGCTGGACAGATACGCAGTATTTT. It specifies CASSFGGWTDTQYF.

This clonotype was observed a few times. The genes are TRBV19 and TRBJ1-2; TRBD1 is a possible D gene (6 bases). Germline lookup yields CDR1 LNHDA and CDR2 SQIVND (reference sequence). CDR3 length equals 16 residues. V lost 7 bases, J lost 3 bases, and 21 bases lay in between. The CDR3 DNA follows: TGTGCCAGTACCCCGTTTCCCAGGGGCGGGGACTATGGCTACACCTTC. It translates to CASTPFPRGGDYGYTF.

V and J are TRBV7-6 and TRBJ2-3; D not resolved. V lost 5 bases and J 2 bases, leaving 17 bases between the germline ends. Germline V lookup: CDR1 SGHVS, CDR2 FNYEAQ. This CDR3 comprises 16 residues. CDR3 sequence: CASSPLRGSFTDTQYF. The CDR3 nucleotides are TGTGCCAGCAGCCCCCTCCGCGGCAGCTTCACAGATACGCAGTATTTT.

This clonotype was detected many times. V is TRBV7-8 and J is TRBJ2-2; D is uncertain. V was trimmed by 5 bases and J by 3 bases, leaving 10 bases between them. The CDR3 is 14 residues long. Germline V gene sequence: CDR1 SGHVS, CDR2 FQNEAQ. CDR3 in DNA: TGTGCCAGCAGCCCCCCCCGCGACACCGGGGAGCTGTTTTTT. It yields the protein CASSPPRDTGELFF.

CDR3 nucleotides: TGTGCCAGCAGAGGACAGGGGGCGAGTCTTCCCGGGGAGCTGTTTTTT. Its translation is CASRGQGASLPGELFF. This chain links TRBV11-2 with TRBJ2-2, with 11 positions matching TRBD1. The CDR3 covers 16 residues. CDR1 and CDR2 (germline): SGHAT, FQNNGV. J gave up 6 bases and V 6 bases, and 9 bases lay outside the gene matches.

This clonotype was seen many times. CDR3 residues: CSVEPGQGASYEQYF. The CDR3 DNA sequence: TGCAGCGTTGAACCGGGACAGGGGGCCAGCTACGAGCAGTACTTC. V usage is TRBV29-1 and J usage is TRBJ2-7, with 12 bases that match TRBD1. The CDR3 loop spans 15 amino acids. V dropped 2 bases and J dropped 3; count of bases not matched to a gene: 5. Germline CDR1 is SQVTM and CDR2 is ANQGSEA.

This clonotype was detected a few times. This chain connects TRBV12-5 to TRBJ2-3; the match to TRBD1 covers 9 bases. Germline-derived CDR1 and CDR2 are LGHNT and FRNRAP. This CDR3 comprises 14 residues. V lost 5 bases and J lost 6; bases outside the gene matches: 6. The CDR3 nucleotides read TGTGCTAGTGGTGTGGACAGGGGAATTGATACGCAGTATTTT. It is translated as CASGVDRGIDTQYF.

For this clonotype: The junction shows a germline mismatch at one end, possibly a read error. The V and J genes are TRBV18 and TRBJ1-2; TRBD1 agrees at 9 bases. CDR3 length: 15 amino acids. Germline CDR1 KGHSH, CDR2 LQKENI. CDR3 in amino acids: CSSSPSGQGFYGYTF. The CDR3 DNA is TGTTCCAGCTCACCGTCAGGACAGGGGTTCTATGGCTACACCTTC.

A few counts support this clonotype. The chain uses TRBV24-1 and TRBJ2-7; 9 nucleotides line up with TRBD1. The V gene's germline CDR1 is KGHDR and CDR2 SFDVKD. This CDR3 spans 15 amino acids. The J segment lost 6 bases and the V segment lost 1 base, leaving 6 bases of the junction unmatched. CDR3 in DNA: TGTGCCACCAGTGATTTTCCGGGACAGGGTTCCGAGCAGTACTTC. Its translation: CATSDFPGQGSEQYF.

The J gene is TRBJ2-6, the V gene TRBV7-2; possible D gene TRBD1, 5 bases. Germline V gene sequence: CDR1 SGHTA, CDR2 FQGNSA. Trimming stripped 0 bases from V and 2 bases from J, with 11 bases between. The CDR3 length is 17 residues. The CDR3: CASSLAFSGPGANVLTF. In nucleotides, the CDR3 is TGTGCCAGCAGCTTAGCGTTTTCAGGGCCTGGGGCCAACGTCCTGACTTTC.